This T cell receptor (beta chain) was profiled in a study of CD8+ T cells in alopecia areata. This CDR3 is 12 amino acids long. The V gene lost 0 bases and the J gene lost 6 bases, with 6 bases spanning the gap. Germline-derived CDR1 and CDR2 are LGHNA and YSLEER. Treatment given: oral pan-JAK inhibitor, 5-10 mg twice daily. Following extraction, RNA underwent reverse transcription to cDNA, which served as the sequencing template. Here immunoSEQ multiplex PCR was the method, and the copy in TCRdb shows in-frame clones only, minus some. The sample lists over 100,000 clones; about three fifths were seen once.

Sequencing was performed on CD8+ T cells sorted from blood, taken at week 24, from a patient treated with tofacitinib. The chain is built from TRBV4-3 and TRBJ2-7; D gene ambiguous. This TCR was recovered from a human donor with alopecia areata. CDR3 in DNA: TGCGCCAGCAGCCAAGAAGGCAGCGAGCAGTACTTC. Its translation: CASSQEGSEQYF.